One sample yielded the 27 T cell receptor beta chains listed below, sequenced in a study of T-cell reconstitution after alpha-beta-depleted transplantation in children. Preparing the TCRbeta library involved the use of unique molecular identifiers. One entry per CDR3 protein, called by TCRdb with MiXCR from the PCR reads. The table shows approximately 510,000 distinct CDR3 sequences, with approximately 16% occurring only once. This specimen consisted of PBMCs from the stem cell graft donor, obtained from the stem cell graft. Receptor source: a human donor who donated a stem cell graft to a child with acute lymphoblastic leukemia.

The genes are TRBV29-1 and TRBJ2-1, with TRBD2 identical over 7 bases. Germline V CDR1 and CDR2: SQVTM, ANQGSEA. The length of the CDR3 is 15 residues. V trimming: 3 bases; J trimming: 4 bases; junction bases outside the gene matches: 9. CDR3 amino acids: CSVELRLADYNEQFF. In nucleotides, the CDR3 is TGCAGCGTTGAGCTGCGACTAGCCGATTACAATGAGCAGTTCTTC.

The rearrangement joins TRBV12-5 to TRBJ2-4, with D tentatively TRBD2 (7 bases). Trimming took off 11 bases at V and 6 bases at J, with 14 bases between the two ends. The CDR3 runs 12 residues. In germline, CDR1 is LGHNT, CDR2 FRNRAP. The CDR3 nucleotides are TGTGCTGGGGGAGGGGGTGGAAACATTCAGTACTTC. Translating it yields CAGGGGGNIQYF.

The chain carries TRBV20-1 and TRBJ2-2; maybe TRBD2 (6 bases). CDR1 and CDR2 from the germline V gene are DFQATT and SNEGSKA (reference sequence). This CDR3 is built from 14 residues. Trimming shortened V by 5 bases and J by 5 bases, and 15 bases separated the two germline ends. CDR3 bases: TGCAGTGCTTCGAGGAGGGGTTCGACCGGGGAGCTGTTTTTT. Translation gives CSASRRGSTGELFF.

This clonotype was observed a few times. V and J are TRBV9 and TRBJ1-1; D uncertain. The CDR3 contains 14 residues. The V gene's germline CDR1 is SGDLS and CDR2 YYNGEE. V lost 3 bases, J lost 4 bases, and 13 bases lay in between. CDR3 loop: CASSGHNGGTEAFF. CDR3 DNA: TGTGCCAGCAGCGGGCATAATGGCGGCACTGAAGCTTTCTTT.

DNA for the CDR3: TGTGCCACCAGTGATTTCGAAGGGAGCGCGAACACCGGGGAGCTGTTTTTT. It encodes CATSDFEGSANTGELFF. The rearrangement links TRBV24-1 to TRBJ2-2; D is possibly TRBD2 (5 bases). The CDR3 has 17 residues. V was clipped by 1 base and J by 0 bases, with 11 bases between them. Germline-derived CDR1 and CDR2 are KGHDR and SFDVKD.

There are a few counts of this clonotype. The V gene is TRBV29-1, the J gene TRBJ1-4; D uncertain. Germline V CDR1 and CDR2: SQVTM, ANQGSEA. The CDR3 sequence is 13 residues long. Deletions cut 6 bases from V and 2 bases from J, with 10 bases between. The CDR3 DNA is TGCAGCGTCCTGGGGAGGACTAATGAAAAACTGTTTTTT. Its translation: CSVLGRTNEKLFF.

The CDR3 here is CASSPPGDISYEQYF. The CDR3 DNA is TGCGCCAGCAGTCCCCCGGGGGATATTTCCTACGAGCAGTACTTC. The chain employs TRBV5-1 and TRBJ2-7, with D possibly matching TRBD2 (6 bases). Per germline, CDR1 SGHRS and CDR2 YFSETQ. CDR3 size: 15 residues. Trimming took 5 bases from V and 1 from J, leaving 16 bases between them.

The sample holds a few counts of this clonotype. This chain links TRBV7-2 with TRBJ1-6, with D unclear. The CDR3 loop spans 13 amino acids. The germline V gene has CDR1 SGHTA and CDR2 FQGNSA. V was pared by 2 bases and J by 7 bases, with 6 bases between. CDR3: CASSLLRNSPLHF. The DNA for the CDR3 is TGTGCCAGCAGCTTACTTAGGAATTCACCCCTCCACTTT.

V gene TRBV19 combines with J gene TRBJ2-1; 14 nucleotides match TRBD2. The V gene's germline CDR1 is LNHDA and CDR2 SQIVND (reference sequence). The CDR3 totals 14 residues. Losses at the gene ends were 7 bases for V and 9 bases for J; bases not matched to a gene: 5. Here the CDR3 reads CASTGLAGGVEQFF. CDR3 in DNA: TGTGCCAGTACAGGACTAGCGGGAGGCGTTGAGCAGTTCTTC.

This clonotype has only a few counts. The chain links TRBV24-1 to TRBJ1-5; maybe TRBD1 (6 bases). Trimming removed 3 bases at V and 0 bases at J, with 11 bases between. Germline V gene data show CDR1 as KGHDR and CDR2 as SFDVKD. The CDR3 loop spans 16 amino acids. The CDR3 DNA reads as TGTGCCACCAGTGATGCGGGACAACTTAGCAATCAGCCCCAGCATTTT. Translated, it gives CATSDAGQLSNQPQHF.

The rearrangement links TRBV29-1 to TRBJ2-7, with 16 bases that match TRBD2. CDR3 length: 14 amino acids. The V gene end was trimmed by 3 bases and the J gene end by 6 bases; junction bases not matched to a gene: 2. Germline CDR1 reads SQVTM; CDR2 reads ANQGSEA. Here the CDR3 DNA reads TGCAGCGTTGAGGGACTAGCGGGAGGGCCCGAGCAGTACTTC. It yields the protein CSVEGLAGGPEQYF.

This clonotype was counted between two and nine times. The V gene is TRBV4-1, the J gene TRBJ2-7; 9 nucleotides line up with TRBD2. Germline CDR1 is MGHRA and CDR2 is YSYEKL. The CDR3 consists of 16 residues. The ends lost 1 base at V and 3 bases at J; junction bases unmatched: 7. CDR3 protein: CASSQGRASGDYEQYF. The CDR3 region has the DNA TGCGCCAGCAGCCAAGGGAGGGCTAGCGGGGACTACGAGCAGTACTTC.

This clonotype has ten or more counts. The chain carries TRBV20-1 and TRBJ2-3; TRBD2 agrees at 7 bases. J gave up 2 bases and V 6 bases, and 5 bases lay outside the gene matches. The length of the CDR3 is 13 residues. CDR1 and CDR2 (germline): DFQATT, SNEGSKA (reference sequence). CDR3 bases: TGCAGTGCACCGGGACTAAACACAGATACGCAGTATTTT. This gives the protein CSAPGLNTDTQYF.

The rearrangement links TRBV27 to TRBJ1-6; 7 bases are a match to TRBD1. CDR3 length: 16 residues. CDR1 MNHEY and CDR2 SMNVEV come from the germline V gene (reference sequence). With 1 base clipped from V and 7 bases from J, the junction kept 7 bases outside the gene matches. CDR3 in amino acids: CASSLLMGQRNSPLHF. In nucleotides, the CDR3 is TGTGCCAGCAGTTTATTAATGGGACAGCGAAATTCACCCCTCCACTTT.

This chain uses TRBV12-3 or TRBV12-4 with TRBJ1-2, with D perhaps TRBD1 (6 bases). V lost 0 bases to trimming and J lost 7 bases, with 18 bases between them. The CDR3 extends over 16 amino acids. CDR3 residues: CASSLAWQGLWGGYTF. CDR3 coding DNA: TGTGCCAGCAGTTTAGCTTGGCAGGGGCTTTGGGGTGGCTACACCTTC.

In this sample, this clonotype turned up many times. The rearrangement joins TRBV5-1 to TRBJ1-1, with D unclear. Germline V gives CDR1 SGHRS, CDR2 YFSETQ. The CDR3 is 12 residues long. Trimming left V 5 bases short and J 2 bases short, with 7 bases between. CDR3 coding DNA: TGCGCCAGCAGGAGTACAAACACTGAAGCTTTCTTT. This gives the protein CASRSTNTEAFF.

The CDR3 DNA follows: TGTGCCAGTAGTACACCTGACTACGAGCAGTACTTC. It codes for CASSTPDYEQYF. The gene calls are TRBV19 and TRBJ2-7; D is uncertain. Per the germline V gene, CDR1 is LNHDA and CDR2 is SQIVND (reference sequence). The CDR3 loop spans 12 amino acids. V dropped 4 bases and J dropped 3 bases, with 7 bases sitting between them. Filled out from reference TRBV19 and TRBJ2-7, the complete variable domain reads DGGITQSPKYLFRKEGQNVTLSCEQNLNHDAMYWYRQDPGQGLRLIYYSQIVNDFQKGDIAEGYSVSREKKESFPLTVTSAQKNPTAFYLCASSTPDYEQYFGPGTRLTVT.

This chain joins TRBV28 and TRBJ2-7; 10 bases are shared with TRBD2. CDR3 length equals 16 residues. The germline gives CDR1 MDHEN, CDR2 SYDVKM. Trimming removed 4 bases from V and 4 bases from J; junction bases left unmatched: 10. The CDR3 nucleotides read TGTGCCAGCAGTTACGGACTAGCGGCCAAACCTTACGAGCAGTACTTC. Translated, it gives CASSYGLAAKPYEQYF. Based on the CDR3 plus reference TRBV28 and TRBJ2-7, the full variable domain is DVKVTQSSRYLVKRTGEKVFLECVQDMDHENMFWYRQDPGLGLRLIYFSYDVKMKEKGDIPEGYSVSREKKERFSLILESASTNQTSMYLCASSYGLAAKPYEQYFGPGTRLTVT.

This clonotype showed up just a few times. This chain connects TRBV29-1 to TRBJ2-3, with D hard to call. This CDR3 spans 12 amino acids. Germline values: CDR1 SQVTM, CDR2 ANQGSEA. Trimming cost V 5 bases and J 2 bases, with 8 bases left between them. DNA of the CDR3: TGCAGCGTTCTGGCAGTCACAGATACGCAGTATTTT. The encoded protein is CSVLAVTDTQYF.

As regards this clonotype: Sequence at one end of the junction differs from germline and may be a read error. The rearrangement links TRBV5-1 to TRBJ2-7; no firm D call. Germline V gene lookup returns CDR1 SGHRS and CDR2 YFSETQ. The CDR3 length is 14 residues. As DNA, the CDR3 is TGCGCCAGCAGCTCTCCCCTGAGCTCCTACGAGCAGTGCTTC. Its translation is CASSSPLSSYEQCF.

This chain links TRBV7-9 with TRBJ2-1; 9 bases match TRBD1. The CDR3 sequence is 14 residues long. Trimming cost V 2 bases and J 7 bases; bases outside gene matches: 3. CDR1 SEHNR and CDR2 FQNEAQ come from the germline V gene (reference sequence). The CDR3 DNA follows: TGTGCCAGCAGCTTAAGACAGGGGGGTAATGAGCAGTTCTTC. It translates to CASSLRQGGNEQFF.

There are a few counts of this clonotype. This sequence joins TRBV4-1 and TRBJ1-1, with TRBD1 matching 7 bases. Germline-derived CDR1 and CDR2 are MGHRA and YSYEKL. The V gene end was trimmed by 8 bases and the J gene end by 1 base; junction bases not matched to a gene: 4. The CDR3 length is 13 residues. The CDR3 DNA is TGCGCCAGCTTGACAGGGACGAACACTGAAGCTTTCTTT. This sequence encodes CASLTGTNTEAFF.

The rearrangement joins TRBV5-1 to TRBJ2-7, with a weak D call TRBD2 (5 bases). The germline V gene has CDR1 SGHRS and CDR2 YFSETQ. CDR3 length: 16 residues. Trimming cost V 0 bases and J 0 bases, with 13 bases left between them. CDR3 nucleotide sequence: TGCGCCAGCAGCTTGGCCACCGGGATAGCCTCCTACGAGCAGTACTTC. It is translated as CASSLATGIASYEQYF.

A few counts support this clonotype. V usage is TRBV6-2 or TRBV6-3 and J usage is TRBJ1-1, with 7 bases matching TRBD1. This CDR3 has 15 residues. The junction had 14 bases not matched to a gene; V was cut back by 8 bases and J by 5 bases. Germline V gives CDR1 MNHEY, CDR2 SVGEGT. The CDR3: CASYRTGRGGTEAFF. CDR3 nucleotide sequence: TGTGCCAGCTACCGAACGGGCAGGGGGGGGACTGAAGCTTTCTTT.

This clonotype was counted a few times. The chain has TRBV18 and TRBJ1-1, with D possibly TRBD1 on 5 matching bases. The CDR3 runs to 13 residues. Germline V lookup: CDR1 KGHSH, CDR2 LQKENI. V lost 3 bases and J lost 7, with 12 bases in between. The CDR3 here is CASSPQAGGEAFF. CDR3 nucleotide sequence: TGTGCCAGCTCACCCCAAGCCGGGGGTGAAGCTTTCTTT.

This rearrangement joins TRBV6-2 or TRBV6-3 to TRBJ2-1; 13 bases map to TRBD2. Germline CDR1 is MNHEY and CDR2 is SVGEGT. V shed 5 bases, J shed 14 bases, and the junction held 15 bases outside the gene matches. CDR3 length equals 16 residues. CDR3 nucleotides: TGTGCCAGCAGTGGACAAACTAGCGGGAGGGACCGTGGAGAGTTCTTC. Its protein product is CASSGQTSGRDRGEFF.

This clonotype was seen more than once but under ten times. CDR3 residues: CASSLGVGTGVNNEQFF. The CDR3 DNA reads TGTGCCAGCAGCTTAGGGGTTGGGACAGGCGTTAACAATGAGCAGTTCTTC. The genes are TRBV7-9 and TRBJ2-1; TRBD1 matches at 8 bases. This CDR3 is built from 17 residues. V trimming: 1 base; J trimming: 5 bases; junction bases outside the gene matches: 10. Germline loops: CDR1 SEHNR, CDR2 FQNEAQ (reference sequence).